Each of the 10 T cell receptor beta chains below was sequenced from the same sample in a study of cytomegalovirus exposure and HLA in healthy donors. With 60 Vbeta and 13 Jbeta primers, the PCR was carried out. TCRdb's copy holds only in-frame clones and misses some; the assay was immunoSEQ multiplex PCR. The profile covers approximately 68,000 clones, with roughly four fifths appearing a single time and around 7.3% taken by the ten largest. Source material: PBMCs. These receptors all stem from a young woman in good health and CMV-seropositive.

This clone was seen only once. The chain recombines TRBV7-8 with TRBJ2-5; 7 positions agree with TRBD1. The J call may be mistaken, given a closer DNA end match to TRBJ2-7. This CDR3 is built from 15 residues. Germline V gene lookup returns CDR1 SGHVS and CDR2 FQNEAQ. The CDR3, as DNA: TGTGCCAGCAGCTTCCGCCGGGACAGACCCTACGAGCAGTACTTC. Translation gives CASSFRRDRPYEQYF.

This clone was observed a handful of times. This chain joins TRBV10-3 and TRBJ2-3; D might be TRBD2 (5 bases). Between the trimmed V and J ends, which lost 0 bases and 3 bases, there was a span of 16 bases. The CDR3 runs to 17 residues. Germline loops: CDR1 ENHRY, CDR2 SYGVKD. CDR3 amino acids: CAISESSPGLGTDTQYF. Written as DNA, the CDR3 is TGTGCCATCAGTGAGTCGAGTCCGGGATTGGGGACAGATACGCAGTATTTT.

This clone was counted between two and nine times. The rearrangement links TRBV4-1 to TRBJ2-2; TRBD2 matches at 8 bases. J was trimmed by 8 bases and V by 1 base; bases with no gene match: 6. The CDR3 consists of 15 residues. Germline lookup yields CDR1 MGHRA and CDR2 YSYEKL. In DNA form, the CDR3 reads TGCGCCAGCAGCCAAGGAATTAGCGGGATGGGGGAGCTGTTTTTT. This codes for CASSQGISGMGELFF.

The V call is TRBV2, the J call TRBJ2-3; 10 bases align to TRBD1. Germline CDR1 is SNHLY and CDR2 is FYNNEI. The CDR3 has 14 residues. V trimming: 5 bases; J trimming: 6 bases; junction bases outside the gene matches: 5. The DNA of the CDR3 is TGTGCCAGCAGTCTGGACAGGGGGTGGGATACGCAGTATTTT. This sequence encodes CASSLDRGWDTQYF.

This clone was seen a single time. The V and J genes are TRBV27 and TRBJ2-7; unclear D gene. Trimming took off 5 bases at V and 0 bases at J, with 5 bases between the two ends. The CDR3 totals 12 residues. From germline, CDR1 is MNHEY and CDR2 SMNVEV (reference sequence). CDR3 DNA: TGTGCCAGCAGTCCCCTCTCCTACGAGCAGTACTTC. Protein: CASSPLSYEQYF.

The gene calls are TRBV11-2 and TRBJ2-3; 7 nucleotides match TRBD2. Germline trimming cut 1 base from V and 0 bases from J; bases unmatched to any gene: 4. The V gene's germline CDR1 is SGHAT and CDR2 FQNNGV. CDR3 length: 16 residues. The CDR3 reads CASSLALAASTDTQYF. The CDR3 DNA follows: TGTGCCAGCAGCTTAGCTCTAGCGGCTAGCACAGATACGCAGTATTTT.

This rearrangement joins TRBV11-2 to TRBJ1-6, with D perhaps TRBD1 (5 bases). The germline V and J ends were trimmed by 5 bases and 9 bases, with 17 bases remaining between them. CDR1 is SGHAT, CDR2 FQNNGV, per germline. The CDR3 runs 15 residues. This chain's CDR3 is CASSQTELLSSPLHF. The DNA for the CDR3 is TGTGCCAGCAGCCAGACAGAGCTTTTAAGTTCACCCCTCCACTTT.

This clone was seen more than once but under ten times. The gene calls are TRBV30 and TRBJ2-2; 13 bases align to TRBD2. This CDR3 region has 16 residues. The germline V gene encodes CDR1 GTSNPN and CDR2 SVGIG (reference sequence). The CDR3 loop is CASPGLAGDYHGELFF. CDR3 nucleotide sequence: TGTGCTTCCCCAGGACTAGCGGGAGATTATCACGGGGAGCTGTTTTTT.

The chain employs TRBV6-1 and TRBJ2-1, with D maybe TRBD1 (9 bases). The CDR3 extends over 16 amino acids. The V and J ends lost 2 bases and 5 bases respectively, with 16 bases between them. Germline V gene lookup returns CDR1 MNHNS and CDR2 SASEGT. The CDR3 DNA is TGTGCCAGCAGTGAAACGGGGGGGACAGGGCACAATGAGCAGTTCTTC. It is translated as CASSETGGTGHNEQFF.

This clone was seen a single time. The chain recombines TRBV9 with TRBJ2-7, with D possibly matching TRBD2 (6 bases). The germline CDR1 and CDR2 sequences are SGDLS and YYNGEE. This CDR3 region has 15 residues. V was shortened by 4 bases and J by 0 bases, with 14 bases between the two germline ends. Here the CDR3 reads CASSSGTLSSYEQYF. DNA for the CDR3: TGTGCCAGCAGCTCCGGGACTCTGAGCTCCTACGAGCAGTACTTC. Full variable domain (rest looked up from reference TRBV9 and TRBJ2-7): DSGVTQTPKHLITATGQRVTLRCSPRSGDLSVYWYQQSLDQGLQFLIQYYNGEERAKGNILERFSAQQFPDLHSELNLSSLELGDSALYFCASSSGTLSSYEQYFGPGTRLTVT.